This is a list of T cell receptor beta chains from one sample in a study of CD8+CD57+ T cells in acquired aplastic anemia. TCRdb re-analysed the reads in MiXCR, keeping a single row per CDR3 protein. The sample carries some 180,000 distinct CDR3 sequences, 45% to 50% recorded once. Sequenced sample: sorted CD4+, CD8+, or CD8+CD57+ T cells (not recorded which) from PBMCs. The receptors shown here come from a human donor in good health. Both conserved end residues are trimmed from each CDR3. A D gene is named only where the DNA matches it firmly.

CDR3: ATSEATTEQF
D: .
V: TRBV24-1
length: 10
J: TRBJ2-1

CDR3: ASSPTSGGRNTGELF
D: TRBD2
V: TRBV5-1
length: 15
J: TRBJ2-2

CDR3: SARGTEGGGHAYNEQF
D: .
V: TRBV20-1
length: 16
J: TRBJ2-1

CDR3: ASSPEANYGYT
D: .
V: TRBV7-3
length: 11
J: TRBJ1-2

CDR3: ASSLTGSGTGELF
D: .
V: TRBV3-1
length: 13
J: TRBJ2-2

CDR3: ATTTGTGELF
D: .
V: TRBV24-1
length: 10
J: TRBJ2-2

CDR3: SVAAGGIKAGDQPQH
D: TRBD1
V: TRBV29-1
length: 15
J: TRBJ1-5

CDR3: ASSDGTESYGYT
D: TRBD1
V: TRBV6-1
length: 12
J: TRBJ1-2

CDR3: SVGVGRPTDTQY
D: .
V: TRBV29-1
length: 12
J: TRBJ2-3

CDR3: ATSRDPVVAGVFTDTQY
D: TRBD2
V: TRBV15
length: 17
J: TRBJ2-3

CDR3: AIRPVAGETQY
D: .
V: TRBV10-3
length: 11
J: TRBJ2-5

CDR3: ASSTERGVAEQF
D: .
V: TRBV7-7
length: 12
J: TRBJ2-1

CDR3: ASSFSGGAGTEAF
D: TRBD1
V: TRBV19
length: 13
J: TRBJ1-1

CDR3: ASRASGDRTDTQY
D: TRBD2
V: TRBV6-1
length: 13
J: TRBJ2-3

CDR3: ASSLGGAGGPMNEQF
D: TRBD2
V: TRBV11-2
length: 15
J: TRBJ2-1

CDR3: SARVVASSAEQY
D: .
V: TRBV20-1
length: 12
J: TRBJ2-7

CDR3: ASSYLRGTQSYDQY
D: .
V: TRBV6-5
length: 14
J: TRBJ2-7

CDR3: SAPSGSSTDTQY
D: .
V: TRBV20-1
length: 12
J: TRBJ2-3

CDR3: ASSLTQYEQY
D: .
V: TRBV12-3/TRBV12-4
length: 10
J: TRBJ2-7

CDR3: ATRPQSSSPLH
D: .
V: TRBV28
length: 11
J: TRBJ1-6

CDR3: ASSYTAGGRAGIEQY
D: TRBD2
V: TRBV11-2
length: 15
J: TRBJ2-7

CDR3: ASSYPQGANSYEQY
D: .
V: TRBV6-5
length: 14
J: TRBJ2-7

CDR3: SAPDRDLYEQY
D: .
V: TRBV20-1
length: 11
J: TRBJ2-7

CDR3: ASSFSAAQY
D: .
V: TRBV7-9
length: 9
J: TRBJ2-7

CDR3: ASSPSALGDTEAF
D: .
V: TRBV27
length: 13
J: TRBJ1-1

CDR3: ASSAQASTDSPLH
D: .
V: TRBV5-1
length: 13
J: TRBJ1-6

CDR3: ASKRQSGYNEQF
D: .
V: TRBV2
length: 12
J: TRBJ2-1

CDR3: ASSRDITTDTQY
D: .
V: TRBV2
length: 12
J: TRBJ2-3

CDR3: ASTSPGHNTGELF
D: .
V: TRBV11-1
length: 13
J: TRBJ2-2

CDR3: ASSESLHYGYT
D: .
V: TRBV6-1
length: 11
J: TRBJ1-2

CDR3: ASTPGLGRDEQY
D: .
V: TRBV19
length: 12
J: TRBJ2-7

CDR3: ASSVSGNTEAF
D: .
V: TRBV9
length: 11
J: TRBJ1-1

CDR3: ASSFENYGYT
D: .
V: TRBV3-1
length: 10
J: TRBJ1-2

CDR3: AGSYTSGRKTYNGQF
D: TRBD2
V: TRBV7-6
length: 15
J: TRBJ2-1

CDR3: ASSHRLRTDSNQPQH
D: .
V: TRBV19
length: 15
J: TRBJ1-5

CDR3: SATRAGAYEQY
D: TRBD2
V: TRBV20-1
length: 11
J: TRBJ2-7

CDR3: ASSIAGSGYGYT
D: .
V: TRBV19
length: 12
J: TRBJ1-2

CDR3: ATSRGTGTTGELF
D: TRBD1
V: TRBV15
length: 13
J: TRBJ2-2

CDR3: ASSLSTPFNIQY
D: .
V: TRBV7-9
length: 12
J: TRBJ2-4

CDR3: SARGGSGRGAPYEQY
D: TRBD2
V: TRBV20-1
length: 15
J: TRBJ2-7

CDR3: ASSVAGGAEQY
D: .
V: TRBV9
length: 11
J: TRBJ2-7

CDR3: ATGTGLDEQY
D: TRBD1
V: TRBV24-1
length: 10
J: TRBJ2-7

CDR3: ASSSTGTGYT
D: .
V: TRBV9
length: 10
J: TRBJ1-2

CDR3: ASSPGTAFSGEQF
D: .
V: TRBV28
length: 13
J: TRBJ2-1

CDR3: SAGWGGTEAF
D: .
V: TRBV29-1
length: 10
J: TRBJ1-1

CDR3: ASSLSPRWGRGNEKLF
D: .
V: TRBV11-1
length: 16
J: TRBJ1-4

CDR3: ASSFLAATYNEQF
D: .
V: TRBV5-1
length: 13
J: TRBJ2-1

CDR3: ASSRNRGAVTETQY
D: TRBD1
V: TRBV18
length: 14
J: TRBJ2-5

CDR3: SATGTSGREGETQY
D: TRBD2
V: TRBV20-1
length: 14
J: TRBJ2-5

CDR3: ASSSTGTGYYEQY
D: TRBD1
V: TRBV10-3
length: 13
J: TRBJ2-7